The T cell receptor beta chain described here comes from a study of T cells in Graves' hyperthyroidism and ophthalmopathy. Using RNA transcripts as the source, TCR beta CDR3 regions were amplified. HTBI primers drove first-round RT-PCR of the TCR CDR3. Each CDR3 protein gets one entry after TCRdb re-called the multiplex PCR reads with MiXCR. The sample has about 380,000 distinct CDR3 sequences, approximately 17% seen once; the top ten hold 40% to 45%. The CDR3 runs to 17 residues. Trimming left V 5 bases short and J 1 base short, with 20 bases between. CDR1 is LNHDA, CDR2 SQIVND, per germline (reference sequence).

The V gene is TRBV19, the J gene TRBJ1-2; the D gene is possibly TRBD1 (5 bases). Material: blood. The receptor was isolated from a man younger than 35 with Graves' ophthalmopathy. This CDR3 is CASSPSYGGSGNYGYTF. CDR3 coding DNA: TGTGCCAGTAGTCCCTCCTACGGGGGTTCGGGTAACTATGGCTACACCTTC.